The clone carrying this T cell receptor (beta chain) was found many times. Its antigen is as yet unknown. The data belong to a study of CD8 T cells in ankylosing spondylitis. The germline V gene encodes CDR1 LGHDT and CDR2 YNNKEL (reference sequence). The CDR3 consists of 15 residues. V shed 4 bases, J shed 0 bases, and the junction held 5 bases outside the gene matches. Using its own MiXCR run on the 5' RACE reads, TCRdb lists one record per CDR3 protein. The table shows roughly 150,000 distinct CDR3 sequences, with approximately 32% occurring only once. Study results and limitations: Certain motif variants had earlier been reported in reactive arthritis synovial fluid and blood. The study looked at matched synovial fluid samples from ankylosing spondylitis patients. Disease-linked clones were reported to be significantly enriched there.

Sequencing used synovial fluid, either unsorted or a sorted T cell fraction (not recorded which). The sequence came from a male donor with ankylosing spondylitis. The chain employs TRBV3-1 and TRBJ2-5; 7 nucleotides line up with TRBD2. This CDR3 reads CASSLPGLHQETQYF. The CDR3 bases are TGTGCCAGCAGCCTTCCGGGACTACACCAAGAGACCCAGTACTTC.